This T cell receptor (beta chain) emerged from a study of breast tumors, draining lymph nodes, adjacent tissues. Study-level results: The data were judged consistent with most tumor T cells coming from lymph node and expanding in tumor. Tumors had less TCR diversity than lymph nodes, more than nontumor tissue. Tumor T cell lymph node origin was a supported hypothesis, not proven.

Axillary draining lymph nodes of breast cancer patients supplied the node samples. CDR3 length: 11 amino acids. CDR1 and CDR2 (germline): MGHRA, YSYEKL. Trimming left V 3 bases short and J 11 bases short, with 7 bases between. Turning to this clonotype: What it binds is unknown.

TCRdb re-derived calls from the multiplex PCR reads in MiXCR, one entry per CDR3 protein. Seen here are 170,000 or so distinct CDR3 sequences, around a third observed once, and the top ten hold roughly 4.5%. The specimen was axillary lymph node tissue. The chain employs TRBV4-1 and TRBJ1-4; D not resolved. This sequence was found in a female donor with breast cancer. Some clones in this sample may be carry-over from other donors' samples. The CDR3 protein is CASSHSGKLFF. In DNA, the CDR3 is TGCGCCAGCAGCCATTCGGGGAAACTGTTTTTT.